This TCR beta chain was found in a study of blood T cell repertoires in COVID-19. Whole-study context: Some COVID-19 samples were acute and others convalescent; all came from the United States, Italy and Spain.

Original handling: Nucleated cell number was recorded as an estimate derived from reference gene primer amplification. TCRdb keeps only in-frame clones here, not all; method: immunoSEQ multiplex PCR. V, J and clone size were drawn from that table, and D and trimming were deduced from the DNA. This sample has about 160,000 clones; roughly nine tenths occur once, and the top ten carry about a sixth. The CDR3 contains 20 residues. The V and J ends lost 2 bases and 2 bases respectively, with 27 bases between them. Germline assignment: CDR1 LNHDA and CDR2 SQIVND (reference sequence). This TCR was recovered from a man in his 60s with active or convalescent COVID-19. The chain combines TRBV19 with TRBJ2-5; D possibly corresponds to TRBD2 (7 bases). Sequenced sample: peripheral blood. The CDR3 protein is CASSIFGGPVGDYPQETQYF. The CDR3, as DNA: TGTGCCAGTAGTATATTCGGGGGGCCGGTCGGGGATTACCCTCAAGAGACCCAGTACTTC.